This T cell receptor (beta chain) was profiled in a study of regulatory T cells in long-lasting Graves disease. Sequencing libraries for TCR beta were prepared with iRepertoire HTBI primers and Arm-PCR of CDR3 regions. TCRdb called the multiplex PCR reads again in MiXCR, with one record for every CDR3 protein. This table has approximately 690,000 distinct CDR3 sequences, around 30% appearing once. The time point here: persistent/refractory GD, antithyroid drugs over 5 years with positive TRAb. TCR sequences were obtained from RNA taken from PBMCs. CDR1 SGHDT and CDR2 YYEEEE come from the germline V gene. J was trimmed by 0 bases and V by 5 bases; bases with no gene match: 5. This CDR3 has 14 amino acids.

Sequenced here: peripheral blood mononuclear cells (PBMCs), sampled when the disease was refractory, from a patient treated with antithyroid drugs. The receptor was isolated from a female donor with Graves disease. The chain couples TRBV5-6 to TRBJ2-7; TRBD1 aligns across 7 bases. Written as DNA, the CDR3 is TGTGCCAGCAGAAAGACAGGGAGCTCCTACGAGCAGTACTTC. This sequence encodes CASRKTGSSYEQYF. Full variable domain (missing parts from reference TRBV5-6 and TRBJ2-7): DAGVTQSPTHLIKTRGQQVTLRCSPKSGHDTVSWYQQALGQGPQFIFQYYEEEERQRGNFPDRFSGHQFPNYSSELNVNALLLGDSALYLCASRKTGSSYEQYFGPGTRLTVT.